This entry is about one T cell receptor (beta chain). Its target is not known. Data came from immunoSEQ multiplex PCR; TCRdb stores just in-frame clones and leaves some out. The data show fewer than 70,000 clones, 65% to 85% seen once. The junction had 4 bases not matched to a gene; V was cut back by 1 base and J by 7 bases. This CDR3 spans 15 amino acids. Germline values: CDR1 MNHEY, CDR2 SMNVEV (reference sequence). Thawed PBMCs were FACS-sorted into unstimulated CD4+CD25+CD127- regulatory T cells, CD4+CD25- non-regulatory cells, CD4 and CD8 cells. This sample was taken from a study of Tregs in tolerant kidney transplant recipients. Study-wide results and caveats: Findings come from small patient numbers and require larger validation.

The receptor was isolated from a human donor in good health. The chain joins TRBV27 to TRBJ1-4; TRBD1 matches 9 bases. The sequenced sample consisted of CD4+ T cells from blood. This CDR3 is CASSLLTGGREKLFF. CDR3 nucleotides: TGTGCCAGCAGTTTATTGACAGGGGGGCGTGAAAAACTGTTTTTT. Combining the CDR3 with reference TRBV27 and TRBJ1-4 gives the whole variable domain EAQVTQNPRYLITVTGKKLTVTCSQNMNHEYMSWYRQDPGLGLRQIYYSMNVEVTDKGDVPEGYKVSRKEKRNFPLILESPSPNQTSLYFCASSLLTGGREKLFFGSGTQLSVL.